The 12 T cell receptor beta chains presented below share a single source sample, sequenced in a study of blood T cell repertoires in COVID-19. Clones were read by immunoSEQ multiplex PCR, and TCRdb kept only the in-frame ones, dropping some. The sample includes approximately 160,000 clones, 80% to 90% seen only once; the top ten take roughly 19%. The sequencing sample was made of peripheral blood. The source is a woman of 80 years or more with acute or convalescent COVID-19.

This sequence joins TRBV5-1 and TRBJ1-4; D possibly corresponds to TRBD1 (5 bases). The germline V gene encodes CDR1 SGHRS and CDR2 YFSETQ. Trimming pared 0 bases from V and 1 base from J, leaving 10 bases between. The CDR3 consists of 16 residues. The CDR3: CASSLALQGTNEKLFF. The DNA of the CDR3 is TGCGCCAGCAGCTTGGCTTTGCAGGGAACTAATGAAAAACTGTTTTTT.

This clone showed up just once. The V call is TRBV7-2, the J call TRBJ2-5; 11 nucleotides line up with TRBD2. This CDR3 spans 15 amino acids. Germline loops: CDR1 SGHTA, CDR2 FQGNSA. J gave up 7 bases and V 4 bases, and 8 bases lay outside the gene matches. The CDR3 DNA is TGTGCCAGCAGCTACACTAGCGGGGGCGGGGGGACCCAGTACTTC. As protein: CASSYTSGGGGTQYF.

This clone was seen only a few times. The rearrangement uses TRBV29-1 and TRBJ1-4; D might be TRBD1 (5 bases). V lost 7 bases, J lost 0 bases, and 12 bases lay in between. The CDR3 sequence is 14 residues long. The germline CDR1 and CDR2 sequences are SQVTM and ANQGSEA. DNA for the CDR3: TGCAGCGCTAGACAGACGTCAACTAATGAAAAACTGTTTTTT. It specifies CSARQTSTNEKLFF.

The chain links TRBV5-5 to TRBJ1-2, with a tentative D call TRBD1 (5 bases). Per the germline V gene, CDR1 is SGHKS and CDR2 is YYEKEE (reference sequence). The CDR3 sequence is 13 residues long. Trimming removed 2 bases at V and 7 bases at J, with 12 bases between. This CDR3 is CASSLPGWGGYTF. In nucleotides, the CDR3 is TGTGCCAGCAGCTTACCAGGGTGGGGTGGCTACACCTTC.

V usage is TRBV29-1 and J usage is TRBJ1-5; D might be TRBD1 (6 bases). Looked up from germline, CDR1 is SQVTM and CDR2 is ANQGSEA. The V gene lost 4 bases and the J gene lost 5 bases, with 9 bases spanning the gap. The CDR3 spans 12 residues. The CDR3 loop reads CSVGTADQPQHF. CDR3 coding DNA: TGCAGCGTTGGGACAGCGGATCAGCCCCAGCATTTT. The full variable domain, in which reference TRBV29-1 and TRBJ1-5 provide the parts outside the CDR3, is SAVISQKPSRDICQRGTSLTIQCQVDSQVTMMFWYRQQPGQSLTLIATANQGSEATYESGFVIDKFPISRPNLTFSTLTVSNMSPEDSSIYLCSVGTADQPQHFGDGTRLSIL.

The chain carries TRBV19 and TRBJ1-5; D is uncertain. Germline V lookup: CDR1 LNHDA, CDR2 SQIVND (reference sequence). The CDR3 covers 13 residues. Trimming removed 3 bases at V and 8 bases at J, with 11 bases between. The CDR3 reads CASSIWGGEPQHF. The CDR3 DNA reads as TGTGCCAGTAGTATCTGGGGAGGAGAGCCCCAGCATTTT.

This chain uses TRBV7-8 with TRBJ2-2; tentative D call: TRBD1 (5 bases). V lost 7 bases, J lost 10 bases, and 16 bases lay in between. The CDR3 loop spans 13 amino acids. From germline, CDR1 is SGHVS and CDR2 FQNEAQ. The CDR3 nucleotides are TGTGCCAGCACCCCCTCAGGGTGGACGGAGCTGTTTTTT. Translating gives CASTPSGWTELFF.

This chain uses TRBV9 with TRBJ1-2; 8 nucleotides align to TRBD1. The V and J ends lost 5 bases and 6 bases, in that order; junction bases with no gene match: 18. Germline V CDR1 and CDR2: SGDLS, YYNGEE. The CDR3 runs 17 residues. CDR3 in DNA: TGTGCCAGCAGTCCTACGGCAGGGGGCGTCGGACTCCATGGCTACACCTTC. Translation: CASSPTAGGVGLHGYTF.

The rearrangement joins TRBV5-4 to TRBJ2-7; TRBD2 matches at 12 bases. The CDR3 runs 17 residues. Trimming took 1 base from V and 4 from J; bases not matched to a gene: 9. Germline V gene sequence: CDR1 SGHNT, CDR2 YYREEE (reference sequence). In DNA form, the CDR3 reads TGTGCCAGCAGCTTGATGACTAGCGGGAGATCAGGGTACGAGCAGTACTTC. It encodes CASSLMTSGRSGYEQYF.

The CDR3: CASSDYLNRGSYGYTF. The DNA for the CDR3 is TGTGCCAGTAGTGACTACCTAAACAGGGGATCCTATGGCTACACCTTC. The V gene is TRBV19, the J gene TRBJ1-2; 7 bases align to TRBD1. The CDR3 is 16 amino acids. Germline CDR1 reads LNHDA; CDR2 reads SQIVND (reference sequence). V shed 5 bases, J shed 4 bases, and the junction held 13 bases outside the gene matches.

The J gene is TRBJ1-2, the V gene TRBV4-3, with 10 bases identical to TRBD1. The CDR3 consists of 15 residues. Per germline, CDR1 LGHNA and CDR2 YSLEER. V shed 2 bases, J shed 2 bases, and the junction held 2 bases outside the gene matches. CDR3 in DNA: TGCGCCAGCAGCCAACGACAGGGGGCAAACTATGGCTACACCTTC. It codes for CASSQRQGANYGYTF.

The CDR3: CASSVEGRGGSPLHF. The DNA for the CDR3 is TGTGCCAGCAGCGTAGAGGGCAGGGGTGGATCACCCCTCCACTTT. The genes are TRBV9 and TRBJ1-6; TRBD1 might be the D (6 bases). V was cut by 0 bases and J by 10 bases, with 14 bases left in between. Germline CDR1 reads SGDLS; CDR2 reads YYNGEE. The CDR3 has 15 residues.